The T cell receptor (beta chain) described here comes from a study of blood T cell repertoires in COVID-19. Overall study context: COVID-19 samples collected from the United States, Italy and Spain covered acute and convalescent phases. Sample material is recorded as cDNA or gDNA derived from T cells, B-cell-depleted T cells, or PBMCs.

In the original analysis: Reference gene primer amplification gave nucleated cell count estimates. Some clones are missing from TCRdb's copy, which holds only in-frame ones; the method was immunoSEQ multiplex PCR. The DNA gave D and trimming, while V, J and clone size come from that table. The sample has some 530,000 clones, approximately 83% seen once. The origin of this receptor is a human donor in a cohort sampled during active COVID-19. The sequenced material came from peripheral blood.

The CDR3 loop is CASSELAGGPHSGQETQYF. Here the CDR3 DNA reads TGTGCCAGCAGTGAACTAGCGGGAGGGCCACACTCCGGTCAAGAGACCCAGTACTTC. The rearrangement joins TRBV28 to TRBJ2-5, with 13 bases fitting TRBD2. The junction had 14 bases not matched to a gene; V was cut back by 5 bases and J by 2 bases. Germline CDR1 is MDHEN and CDR2 is SYDVKM. The CDR3 spans 19 residues.